This TCR beta chain stems from a study of read filtering for tumor transcriptome and immune sequencing. Bone marrow was sampled from every patient at the time of active disease. General study results and limits: Correlation between methods rose after single-read clonotypes were removed.

Comment on this clonotype: The antigen is unknown. This sequence may be a read error, since a much larger clone differs from it by one base.

From about 400 ng of RNA, a library with molecular barcoded alpha/delta and beta/gamma adaptors was made. MiXCR was run by TCRdb on the reads, yielding one entry per CDR3 protein. Of about 30,000 distinct CDR3 sequences in the sample, roughly 20% were seen once. The TCR sequence derives from a donor over 35 with multiple myeloma. The sequenced sample consisted of a population of CD138-negative cells sorted from bone marrow.

CDR3 loop: CAISDSGWTLSNQPQHF. For the CDR3, the DNA is TGTGCCATCAGTGACTCCGGCTGGACCCTTAGCAATCAGCCCCAGCATTTT. The chain is built from TRBV10-3 and TRBJ1-5; D is undetermined. With 3 bases removed from V and 0 bases from J, the gap between germline ends came to 15 bases. CDR1 and CDR2 from the germline V gene are ENHRY and SYGVKD. This CDR3 has 17 amino acids.